The T cell receptor (beta chain) under discussion was sequenced for a study of OX40 agonist ivuxolimab in advanced cancers. Study at large: Aged roughly 23 to 80 with a mean of about 60 years, they were about 83% male. The study reported partial responses in three patients: one hepatocellular carcinoma, two cutaneous melanoma. Study-level findings and limits: There were, on average, more expanded clones in CD8+ T cells than in CD4+. Among the lowest peripheral clonal expansion occurred in 0.1-3.0 mg/kg partial responders.

Trimming took 7 bases from V and 7 from J, leaving 8 bases between them. The germline CDR1 and CDR2 sequences are WSHSY and SAAADI. The CDR3 is 11 amino acids. Method: immunoSEQ multiplex PCR; TCRdb's copy keeps in-frame clones and lacks some. This sample has some 45,000 clones; approximately 88% occur once, and the top ten carry roughly 16%. In regard to this clone: The antigen is unknown.

J is TRBJ2-1 and V is TRBV10-2, with D unclear. The starting material was CD4+ or CD8+ T cells sorted from blood, obtained in a trial of the OX40 agonist ivuxolimab. The clonotype was recovered from an adult with an advanced solid tumor such as melanoma, head and neck, liver or kidney cancer. Here the CDR3 reads CASTLGNEQFF. The CDR3 DNA reads as TGCGCCAGCACTCTCGGGAATGAGCAGTTCTTC.